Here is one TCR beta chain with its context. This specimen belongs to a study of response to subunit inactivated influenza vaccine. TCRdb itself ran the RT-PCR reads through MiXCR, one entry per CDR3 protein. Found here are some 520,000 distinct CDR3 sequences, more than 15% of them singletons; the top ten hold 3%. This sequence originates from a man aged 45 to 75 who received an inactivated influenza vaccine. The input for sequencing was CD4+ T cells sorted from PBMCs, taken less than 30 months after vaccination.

CDR3 nucleotides: TGTGCCAGCAGCCCGTTGGGAGTACCCTACAATGAGCAGTTCTTC. The encoded protein is CASSPLGVPYNEQFF. V gene TRBV7-3 combines with J gene TRBJ2-1; possible D gene TRBD2, 5 bases. Germline-derived CDR1 and CDR2 are SGHTA and FQGTGA. Trimming took off 5 bases at V and 2 bases at J, with 13 bases between the two ends. The CDR3 consists of 15 residues. The full variable domain, with the rest looked up from reference TRBV7-3 and TRBJ2-1, is GAGVSQTPSNKVTEKGKYVELRCDPISGHTALYWYRQSLGQGPEFLIYFQGTGAADDSGLPNDRFFAVRPEGSVSTLKIQRTERGDSAVYLCASSPLGVPYNEQFFGPGTRLTVL.